This entry features one T cell receptor beta chain sequence. This record comes from a study of cytomegalovirus exposure and HLA in healthy donors. In the study overall: As released early, the data held roughly 85 million unique TCRs from HLA-typed donors.

V lost 0 bases to trimming and J lost 5 bases, with 16 bases between them. From germline, CDR1 is LNHNV and CDR2 YYDKDF (reference sequence). The CDR3 sequence is 16 residues long. PCR primers comprised 60 Vbeta and 13 Jbeta primers. Authors' methods: Later, an analysis found about 80 million unique TCR beta chains, and some 10 million of these were shared. The data were produced by immunoSEQ multiplex PCR, yet TCRdb's version contains in-frame clones alone and is incomplete. The V and J calls and clone size are taken from that table; D and trimming were inferred from the DNA. The repertoire consists of over 110,000 clones, with approximately 83% occurring once and the leading ten covering over 2.5%.

The TCR was taken from a male donor in good health and CMV-seronegative. This sequence joins TRBV15 and TRBJ2-5; TRBD1 is a possible D gene (5 bases). The sample was PBMCs. DNA of the CDR3: TGTGCCACCAGCAGAGATCCTCGAAGGGGTCAGGAGACCCAGTACTTC. Its translation is CATSRDPRRGQETQYF.